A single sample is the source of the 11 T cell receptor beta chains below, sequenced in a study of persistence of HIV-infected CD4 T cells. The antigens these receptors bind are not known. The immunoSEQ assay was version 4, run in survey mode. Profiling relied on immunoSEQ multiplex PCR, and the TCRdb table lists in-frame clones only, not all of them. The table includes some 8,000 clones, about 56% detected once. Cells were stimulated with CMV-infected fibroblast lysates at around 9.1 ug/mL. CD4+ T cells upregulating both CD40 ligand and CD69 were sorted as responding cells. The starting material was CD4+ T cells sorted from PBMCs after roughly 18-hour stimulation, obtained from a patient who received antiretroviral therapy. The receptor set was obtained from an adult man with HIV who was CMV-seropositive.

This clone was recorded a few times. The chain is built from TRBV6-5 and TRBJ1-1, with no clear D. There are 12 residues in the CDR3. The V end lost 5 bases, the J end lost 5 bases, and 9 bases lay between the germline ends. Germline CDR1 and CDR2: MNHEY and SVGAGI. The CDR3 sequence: CASSPSGTEAFF. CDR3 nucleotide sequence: TGTGCCAGCAGTCCGTCTGGAACTGAAGCTTTCTTT.

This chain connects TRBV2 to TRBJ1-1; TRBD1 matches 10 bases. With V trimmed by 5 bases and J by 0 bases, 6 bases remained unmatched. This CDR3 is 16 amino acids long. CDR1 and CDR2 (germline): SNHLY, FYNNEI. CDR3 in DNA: TGTGCCAGCAGTCGACAGGGGGCGGGTTTGAACACTGAAGCTTTCTTT. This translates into CASSRQGAGLNTEAFF. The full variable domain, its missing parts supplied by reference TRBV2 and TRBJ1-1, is EPEVTQTPSHQVTQMGQEVILRCVPISNHLYFYWYRQILGQKVEFLVSFYNNEISEKSEIFDDQFSVERPDGSNFTLKIRSTKLEDSAMYFCASSRQGAGLNTEAFFGQGTRLTVV.

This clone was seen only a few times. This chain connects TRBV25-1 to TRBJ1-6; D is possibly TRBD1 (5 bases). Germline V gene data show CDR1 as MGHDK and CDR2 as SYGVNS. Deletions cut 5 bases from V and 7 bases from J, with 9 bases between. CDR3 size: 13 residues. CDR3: CASSFAGNSPLHF. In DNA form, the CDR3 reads TGTGCCAGCAGTTTTGCAGGGAATTCACCCCTCCACTTT.

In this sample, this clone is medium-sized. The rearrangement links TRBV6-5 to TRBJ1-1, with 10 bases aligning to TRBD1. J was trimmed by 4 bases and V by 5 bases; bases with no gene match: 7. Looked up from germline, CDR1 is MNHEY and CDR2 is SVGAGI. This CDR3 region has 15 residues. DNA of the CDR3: TGTGCCAGCAGTCAGGGACAGGGGTTTGGCACTGAAGCTTTCTTT. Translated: CASSQGQGFGTEAFF.

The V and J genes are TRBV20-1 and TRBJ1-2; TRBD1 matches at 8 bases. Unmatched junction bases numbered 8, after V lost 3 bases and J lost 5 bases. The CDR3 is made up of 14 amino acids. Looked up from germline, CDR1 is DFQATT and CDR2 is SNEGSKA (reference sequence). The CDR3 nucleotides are TGCAGTGCTAGTAAGGACAGGGAACGGTATGGCTACACCTTC. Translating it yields CSASKDRERYGYTF.

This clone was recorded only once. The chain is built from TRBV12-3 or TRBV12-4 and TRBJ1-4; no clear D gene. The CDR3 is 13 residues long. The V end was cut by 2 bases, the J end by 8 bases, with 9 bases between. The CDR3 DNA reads TGTGCCAGCAGTTTAAAGGGCCGGGAAAAACTGTTTTTT. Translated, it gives CASSLKGREKLFF.

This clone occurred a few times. The CDR3: CASSISGWGQAYEQYF. The CDR3 nucleotides are TGTGCCAGTAGTATCTCCGGGTGGGGACAGGCGTACGAGCAGTACTTC. The chain combines TRBV19 with TRBJ2-7; 8 bases line up with TRBD1. Trimming removed 3 bases from V and 4 bases from J; junction bases left unmatched: 11. This CDR3 has 16 amino acids. Germline V CDR1 and CDR2: LNHDA, SQIVND (reference sequence).

CDR3 protein: CASSMDVGRERPYEQYF. In nucleotides, the CDR3 is TGTGCCAGTAGTATGGATGTTGGCAGAGAGCGCCCCTACGAGCAGTACTTC. This chain uses TRBV19 with TRBJ2-7, with unresolved D. Germline loops: CDR1 LNHDA, CDR2 SQIVND (reference sequence). CDR3 size: 17 residues. V was cut by 3 bases and J by 2 bases, with 20 bases left in between.

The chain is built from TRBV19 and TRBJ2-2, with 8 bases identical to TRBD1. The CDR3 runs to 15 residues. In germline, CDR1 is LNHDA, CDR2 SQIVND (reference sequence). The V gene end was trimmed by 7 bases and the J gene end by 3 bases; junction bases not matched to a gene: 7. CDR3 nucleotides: TGTGCCAGTACGTTGAACAGGGGGGACACCGGGGAGCTGTTTTTT. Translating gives CASTLNRGDTGELFF.

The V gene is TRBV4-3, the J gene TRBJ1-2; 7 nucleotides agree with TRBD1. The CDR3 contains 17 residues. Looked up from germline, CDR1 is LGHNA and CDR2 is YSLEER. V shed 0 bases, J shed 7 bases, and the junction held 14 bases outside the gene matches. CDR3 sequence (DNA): TGCGCCAGCAGCCAAGATGCGGGTATGGGTGACAGGGCTGGCTACACCTTC. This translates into CASSQDAGMGDRAGYTF.

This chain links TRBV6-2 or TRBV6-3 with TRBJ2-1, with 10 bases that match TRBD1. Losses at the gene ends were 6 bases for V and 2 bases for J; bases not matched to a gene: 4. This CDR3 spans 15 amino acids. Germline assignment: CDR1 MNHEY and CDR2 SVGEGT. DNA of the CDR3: TGTGCCAGCAGCCTCGACAGGGGGCCCTACAATGAGCAGTTCTTC. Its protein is CASSLDRGPYNEQFF.